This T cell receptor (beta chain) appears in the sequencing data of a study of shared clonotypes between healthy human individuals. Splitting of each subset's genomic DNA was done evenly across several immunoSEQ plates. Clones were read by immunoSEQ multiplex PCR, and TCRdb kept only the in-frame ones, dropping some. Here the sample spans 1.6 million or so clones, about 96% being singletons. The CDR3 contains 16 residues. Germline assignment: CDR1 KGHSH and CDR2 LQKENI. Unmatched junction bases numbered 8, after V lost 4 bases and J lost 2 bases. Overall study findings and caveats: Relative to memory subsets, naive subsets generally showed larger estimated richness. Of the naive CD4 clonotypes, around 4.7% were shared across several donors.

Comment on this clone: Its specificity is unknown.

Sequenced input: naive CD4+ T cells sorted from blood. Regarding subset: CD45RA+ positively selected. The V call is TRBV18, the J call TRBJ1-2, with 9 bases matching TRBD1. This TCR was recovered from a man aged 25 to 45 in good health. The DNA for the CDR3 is TGTGCCAGCTCACTCCCAAGGACAGGGGCAAACTATGGCTACACCTTC. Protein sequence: CASSLPRTGANYGYTF.